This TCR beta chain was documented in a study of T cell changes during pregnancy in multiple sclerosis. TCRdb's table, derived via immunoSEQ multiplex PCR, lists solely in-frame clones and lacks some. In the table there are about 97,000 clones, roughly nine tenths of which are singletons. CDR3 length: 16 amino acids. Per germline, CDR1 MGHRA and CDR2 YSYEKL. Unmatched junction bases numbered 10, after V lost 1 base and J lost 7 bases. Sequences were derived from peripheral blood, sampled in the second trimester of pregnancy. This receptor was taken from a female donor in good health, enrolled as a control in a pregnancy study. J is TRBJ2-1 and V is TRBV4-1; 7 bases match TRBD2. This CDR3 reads CASSQAVGVAGNEQFF. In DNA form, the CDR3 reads TGCGCCAGCAGCCAAGCAGTTGGAGTAGCGGGTAATGAGCAGTTCTTC.